This T cell receptor (beta chain) was sequenced in a study of a mutant IDH1 vaccine in newly diagnosed glioma. Across the study: Following radiotherapy alone, or alongside temozolomide cycles, vaccination was started after an interval of 4-6 weeks. Patients arrived already treated with radiotherapy, temozolomide, or both, most having had both. Study-wide results and caveats: Of all patients, approximately 93% showed vaccine-induced immune responses.

The germline V and J ends were trimmed by 2 bases and 6 bases, with 7 bases remaining between them. The CDR3 has 12 residues. Per the germline V gene, CDR1 is SEHNR and CDR2 is FQNEAQ (reference sequence). Profiled with immunoSEQ multiplex PCR; TCRdb holds only in-frame clones, not every one. The sample consists of some 57,000 clones, 84% of them appearing once. As to this clone: Its antigen is still unknown.

The time point was: week 35, safety follow-up. Every single dose of the vaccine, 300 ug of mutant IDH1 20-mer peptide, came with topical imiquimod. The rearrangement links TRBV7-9 to TRBJ1-1; D gene unclear. The sequence came from a woman between 18 and 30 years old with glioma. Sequenced here: PBMCs, sampled from a glioma patient whose treatment included an IDH1 peptide vaccine. CDR3 in DNA: TGTGCCAGCAGCTTAAATCGCCCTGAAGCTTTCTTT. As protein: CASSLNRPEAFF.